This T cell receptor beta chain was observed in a study of T cell repertoires in cytomegalovirus infection. TCRdb re-analysed the reads in MiXCR, keeping a single row per CDR3 protein. Of hundreds of thousands of distinct CDR3 sequences in the sample, roughly 43% were seen once. This clonotype was recorded a few times. Its cognate antigen is unknown. CDR1 MNHEY and CDR2 SMNVEV come from the germline V gene (reference sequence). Between the trimmed V and J ends, which lost 8 bases and 2 bases, there was a span of 6 bases. The CDR3 runs 11 residues. The specimen was cultured PBMCs, collected from culture after CMV antigen stimulation. V is TRBV27 and J is TRBJ2-5; D unresolved. This TCR was recovered from a human donor in good health (CMV status not recorded). Some clones in this sample may be carry-over from other donors' samples. The CDR3 nucleotides read TGTGCCAGCGGAAAACAAGAGACCCAGTACTTC. It yields the protein CASGKQETQYF.